The rows below give T cell receptor beta chains drawn from one sample of a study of blood T cell repertoires in COVID-19. TCRdb keeps only in-frame clones here, not all; method: immunoSEQ multiplex PCR. Seen here are about 41,000 clones, 70% to 90% observed once, and the top ten hold about 4%. The source material was peripheral blood. The receptors derive from a man in his fifties or sixties with acute or convalescent COVID-19. Each CDR3 is given with its conserved first and last residue. D genes are given only for firm matches. Some rows have no size entry. The others give once, few or many, or a class for an expanded clone.

j_call d_call v_call clone_size cdr3_nt cdr3_aa
TRBJ2-4 - TRBV11-2 once TGTGCCAGCAACCTAGGAGCAGGGCCAAACATTCAGTACTTC CASNLGAGPNIQYF
TRBJ2-1 - TRBV3-1/TRBV3-2 few TGTGCCAGCAGCCCCGGCGCAGCGGCTGAGCAGTTCTTC CASSPGAAAEQFF
TRBJ1-1 - TRBV12-3/TRBV12-4 - TGTGCCAGCAGTTTTGCTAATGAAGCTTTCTTT CASSFANEAFF
TRBJ1-4 TRBD1 TRBV2 - TGTGCCAGCACGCGGACAGGGGATGAAAAACTGTTTTTT CASTRTGDEKLFF
TRBJ1-4 - TRBV10-3 - TGTGCCATCTCGCGGAGGCCTAATGAAAAACTGTTTTTT CAISRRPNEKLFF
TRBJ1-2 - TRBV7-2 - TGTGCCAGCAGCTTAGAACGGCAGGGCTCTATAGGGGGCTACACCTTC CASSLERQGSIGGYTF
TRBJ2-5 - TRBV2 - TGTGCCAGCACAAGGGCCAACAGGTACCAAGAGACCCAGTACTTC CASTRANRYQETQYF
TRBJ2-4 - TRBV6-2/TRBV6-3 - TGTGCCAGCAGTCCAGGGCTAGCCAAAAACATTCAGTACTTC CASSPGLAKNIQYF
TRBJ2-5 TRBD2 TRBV7-2 - TGTGCCAGCAGTTGGACTAGCGGGAGGGCGGAGACCCAGTACTTC CASSWTSGRAETQYF
TRBJ1-1 TRBD1 TRBV6-5 - TGTGCCAGCGTCAACAGGGGGGCCTGGAGGGAAGCTTTCTTT CASVNRGAWREAFF
TRBJ1-2 - TRBV5-1 - TGCGCCAGCAGCTTGGGTCTAACGACAGGAGACTATGGCTACACCTTC CASSLGLTTGDYGYTF
TRBJ2-1 TRBD2 TRBV5-6 - TGTGCCAGCGGAAAAACGCTAAGCGGGGGGAACAATGAGCAGTTCTTC CASGKTLSGGNNEQFF
TRBJ1-1 TRBD1 TRBV7-9 - TGTGCCAGCAGCGGACAGGGGTCTGAATCGAACACTGAAGCTTTCTTT CASSGQGSESNTEAFF
TRBJ2-5 - TRBV5-4 - TGTGCCAGCGGAAATGAAGGGGTAGAAGAGACCCAGTACTTC CASGNEGVEETQYF
TRBJ1-4 TRBD1 TRBV25-1 few TGTGCCAGCAGTGACCCGGGACAGGGCAATGAAAAACTGTTTTTT CASSDPGQGNEKLFF
TRBJ1-2 - TRBV2 - TGTGCCAGCAGAGGAGGAGGGAACTATGGCTACACCTTC CASRGGGNYGYTF
TRBJ1-2 - TRBV29-1 - TGCAGCGTTGATGTGAGGGATCTTTCGAATGGCTACACCTTC CSVDVRDLSNGYTF
TRBJ2-1 TRBD2 TRBV9 - TGTGCCAGCAGCGCGGACGGGGGGGTGCAGTTCTTC CASSADGGVQFF
TRBJ2-5 TRBD1 TRBV6-5 once TGTGCCAGCACCCCGGGACAGGCCTCCGAGACCCAGTACTTC CASTPGQASETQYF
TRBJ2-7 - TRBV14 - TGTGCCAGCAGCCGAGGGGGTACAGGGATCGCCCACGAGCAGTACTTC CASSRGGTGIAHEQYF
TRBJ1-4 TRBD1 TRBV6-6 once TGTGCCAGCAGTGCACCGGGACAGCTTGGTGAAAAACTGTTTTTT CASSAPGQLGEKLFF
TRBJ1-5 - TRBV6-2/TRBV6-3 - TGTGCCAGCAGCCGGACACATAGCAATCAGCCCCAGCATTTT CASSRTHSNQPQHF
TRBJ1-4 - TRBV5-4 - TGTGCCAGCAGCTCCACAGGGATCAATAATGAAAAACTGTTTTTT CASSSTGINNEKLFF
TRBJ1-2 - TRBV14 - TGTGCCAGCAGCCCCCCGGGGGGGGCGGGCTATGGCTACACCTTC CASSPPGGAGYGYTF
TRBJ1-5 - TRBV10-3 - TGTGCCATCAGTGAGTCTAGAGGGGGAGGCAATCAGCCCCAGCATTTT CAISESRGGGNQPQHF
TRBJ2-1 TRBD2 TRBV20-1 - TGCAGTGCTAGTCCGCCTAGCGGGGGTCAGGATGAGCAGTTCTTC CSASPPSGGQDEQFF
TRBJ2-7 - TRBV3-1/TRBV3-2 - TGTGCCAGCAGCCAAGACATACGGCACAGGGACTACGAGCAGTACTTC CASSQDIRHRDYEQYF
TRBJ2-7 - TRBV7-8 once TGTGCCAGCAGCTTATCGGGCGGGCGGGGCAACTACGAGCAGTACTTC CASSLSGGRGNYEQYF
TRBJ2-2 TRBD1 TRBV14 - TGTGCCAGCAGGCGGGACAGGGAAGCCGGGGAGCTGTTTTTT CASRRDREAGELFF
TRBJ2-1 - TRBV11-2 - TGTGCCAGCAGCCGACGTTCATCGGGTTCCTACAATGAGCAGTTCTTC CASSRRSSGSYNEQFF
TRBJ1-1 - TRBV7-2 - TGTGCCAGCAGTTCAATCGCGGCGAACACTGAAGCTTTCTTT CASSSIAANTEAFF
TRBJ2-5 - TRBV4-3 - TGCGCCAGCAGCCAAGGAGGTAACCGGTACCAAGAGACCCAGTACTTC CASSQGGNRYQETQYF
TRBJ1-4 TRBD1 TRBV15 - TGTGCCACCAGAGGGGGCAGGTCAACTAATGAAAAACTGTTTTTT CATRGGRSTNEKLFF
TRBJ1-1 - TRBV12-1 few TGTGCCAGCAGCTTAAGACAGGGGGGCATGAACACTGAAGCTTTCTTT CASSLRQGGMNTEAFF
TRBJ2-3 - TRBV11-2 - TGTGCCAGCAGCTTGGGCGGCGGGCCCCGGGCAGATACGCAGTATTTT CASSLGGGPRADTQYF
TRBJ1-1 - TRBV7-2 - TGTGCCAGCAGCTCCGCTAGAGGGCGCGGGAACACTGAAGCTTTCTTT CASSSARGRGNTEAFF
TRBJ2-2 TRBD1 TRBV6-1 - TGTGCCAGCAGTGAGGACAGGGGGTCCACCGGGGAGCTGTTTTTT CASSEDRGSTGELFF
TRBJ1-5 - TRBV3-1/TRBV3-2 - TGTGCCAGCAGCCAAGCGGGGGGAAGGGGGCCCCAGCATTTT CASSQAGGRGPQHF
TRBJ1-2 - TRBV30 - TGTGCCTGGAGCGGACAGAACTATGGCTACACCTTC CAWSGQNYGYTF
TRBJ2-2 TRBD2 TRBV24-1 - TGTGCCACCAGTGATCCGCCGGTGGTAGCGGGGGATACCGGGGAGCTGTTTTTT CATSDPPVVAGDTGELFF
TRBJ1-1 - TRBV5-1 - TGCGCCAGCAGAGGGGCAGACCTCAACACTGAAGCTTTCTTT CASRGADLNTEAFF
TRBJ2-1 TRBD2 TRBV10-1 - TGCGCCAGCAGTCCCAGACTAGCTGATTACAATGAGCAGTTCTTC CASSPRLADYNEQFF
TRBJ1-2 - TRBV30 - TGTGCCTGGAGTGATGGCTTAGATAGCAACTATGGCTACACCTTC CAWSDGLDSNYGYTF
TRBJ1-5 - TRBV25-1 - TGTGCCACCCATTTGGACAGTGCTGGCAATCAGCCCCAGCATTTT CATHLDSAGNQPQHF
TRBJ2-3 - TRBV9 - TGTGCCAGCAGCGTTGATTCGGGGGATACGCAGTATTTT CASSVDSGDTQYF
TRBJ1-2 - TRBV4-3 - TGCGCCAGCAGCCAAGATTCTGGGGGCGCGAATGGCTACACCTTC CASSQDSGGANGYTF